This TCR beta chain stems from a study of OX40 agonist ivuxolimab in advanced cancers. Turning to the study itself: A male proportion of about 80% was recorded, with mean age around 62 years and range 23 to 79. Three dose-escalation patients had partial responses: one with hepatocellular carcinoma and two with cutaneous melanoma. Study-level findings and limits: Clones of CD4+ and CD8+ blood T cells grew by week 6 at doses of 0.1 to 3.0 mg/kg.

Trimming removed 0 bases at V and 6 bases at J, with 9 bases between. The CDR3 spans 14 residues. Germline CDR1 is LGHNT and CDR2 is FRNRAP. Of note for this clone: Its antigen is not identified.

Method: immunoSEQ multiplex PCR; TCRdb's copy keeps in-frame clones and lacks some. The sample lists under 100,000 clones; approximately 90% were seen once. Sequenced material: CD4+ or CD8+ T cells sorted from blood, taken in a trial of the OX40 agonist ivuxolimab. The chain uses TRBV12-5 and TRBJ2-1; D remains unclear. The source is an adult with an advanced solid tumor such as melanoma, head and neck, liver or kidney cancer. Here the CDR3 reads CASGLVQTANEQFF. The CDR3 nucleotides are TGTGCTAGTGGTTTGGTACAAACGGCCAATGAGCAGTTCTTC.